This T cell receptor beta chain is from a study of blood T cell repertoires in COVID-19. Across the study: Researchers got acute and convalescent COVID-19 samples from the United States, Italy and Spain.

Germline V gives CDR1 LGHNA, CDR2 YNFKEQ. The CDR3 is made up of 15 amino acids. V lost 4 bases and J lost 4; bases outside the gene matches: 8. Per the study methods: Nucleated cell counts were estimated from reference gene primer amplification. Libraries were prepared by immunoSEQ multiplex PCR; TCRdb keeps only in-frame clonotypes and omits some of them. V and J calls and clone size are copied from that table; D and trimming were computed from the DNA. The profile shows 150,000 to 200,000 clones, around 80% of them singletons. The sequence derives from a man aged 60-69 years with acute or convalescent COVID-19. Sequences were obtained from peripheral blood. This rearrangement joins TRBV4-2 to TRBJ1-1; TRBD1 matches at 8 bases. The DNA of the CDR3 is TGTGCCAGCAGCCCGACAGGGGCCGGGTTCACTGAAGCTTTCTTT. This codes for CASSPTGAGFTEAFF.